The T cell receptor beta chain described here comes from a study of T cell responses to AZD1222 COVID-19 vaccine. Study findings and constraints: Nearly half of spike-specific TCRs reportedly target variant regions that are unmutated in the B.1.351 and B.1.1.7 variants. White British people made up most donors, females outnumbered males, and clonal diversity was possibly underestimated. In all cases, repertoires were sampled only after the peak T cell response. Spike-specific TCR breadth and depth grew following two AZD1222 doses.

Concerning this clone itself: Antigen specificity is unknown.

The table came from immunoSEQ multiplex PCR; TCRdb's copy has only in-frame clones and leaves some out. The table lists around 99,000 clones, about 89% of them singletons. V lost 4 bases to trimming and J lost 4 bases, with 10 bases between them. CDR3 length: 13 amino acids. From germline, CDR1 is MNHEY and CDR2 SVGEGT. The receptor was isolated from an adult in good health. This specimen was peripheral blood, taken on day 0 of AZD1222 vaccination. This rearrangement joins TRBV6-2 or TRBV6-3 to TRBJ1-2, with D possibly being TRBD1 (6 bases). The CDR3 reads CASSSQGGYGYTF. In DNA form, the CDR3 reads TGTGCCAGCAGTTCACAGGGAGGCTATGGCTACACCTTC.